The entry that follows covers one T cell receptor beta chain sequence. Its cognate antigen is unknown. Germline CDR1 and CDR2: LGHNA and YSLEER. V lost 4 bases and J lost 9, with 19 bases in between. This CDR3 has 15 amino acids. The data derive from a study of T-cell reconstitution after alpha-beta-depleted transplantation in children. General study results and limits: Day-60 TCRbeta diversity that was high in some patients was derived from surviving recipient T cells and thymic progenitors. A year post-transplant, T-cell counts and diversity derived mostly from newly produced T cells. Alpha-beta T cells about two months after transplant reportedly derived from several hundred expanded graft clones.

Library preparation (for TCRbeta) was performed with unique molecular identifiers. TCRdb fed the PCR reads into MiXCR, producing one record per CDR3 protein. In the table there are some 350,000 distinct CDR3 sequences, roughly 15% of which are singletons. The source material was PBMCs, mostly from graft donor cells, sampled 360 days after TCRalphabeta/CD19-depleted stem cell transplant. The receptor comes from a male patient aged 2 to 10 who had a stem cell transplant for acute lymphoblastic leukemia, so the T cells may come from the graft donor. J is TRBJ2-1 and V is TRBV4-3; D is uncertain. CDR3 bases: TGCGCCAGCAGCCCTGTAGGCCGGGCTTTAAGTGAGCAGTTCTTC. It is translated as CASSPVGRALSEQFF.